The clone carrying this TCR beta chain has a handful of counts. Over 18 months of follow-up, stable hyperthyroidism required that no ophthalmopathy appear. Newly diagnosed, the hyperthyroidism patients had under 2 months' duration and were aged 18 to 65. The entry originates in a study of Graves' ophthalmopathy and Graves' hyperthyroidism. Background on the study: The study drew peripheral blood at initial diagnosis, before any treatment.

As the template, RNA transcripts were used to amplify TCR beta CDR3 regions. HTBI primers were used in a first-round RT-PCR, which preceded a second-round multiplex PCR. TCRdb reprocessed the multiplex PCR reads via MiXCR and lists one record per CDR3 protein. The sample gives 300,000 to 450,000 distinct CDR3 sequences, approximately 18% of which show up once; 2.4% is in the top ten. The CDR3 sequence is 14 residues long. V was shortened by 2 bases and J by 16 bases, with 18 bases between the two germline ends. Input material: peripheral blood. This TCR came from an adult woman with stable Graves' hyperthyroidism. The genes are TRBV12-3 or TRBV12-4 and TRBJ1-6; TRBD1 might be the D (6 bases). Here the CDR3 reads CASSLILSRTELHF. Here the CDR3 DNA reads TGTGCCAGCAGTTTAATTTTAAGCCGGACAGAGCTCCACTTT.